This TCR beta chain stems from a study of blood T cell repertoires in COVID-19. Across the whole study: COVID-19 samples, acute and convalescent, were from the United States, Italy and Spain. PBMCs, B-cell-depleted T cells, or T cells were the source of the cDNA or gDNA that made up the material.

Original methodology: Amplification of reference gene primers was used by the study to estimate nucleated cell counts. TCRdb keeps only in-frame clones here, not all; method: immunoSEQ multiplex PCR. The D gene and trimming were derived from the DNA, and the V and J assignments and clone size from that table. This table has about 20,000 clones, around 90% appearing once. Germline V lookup: CDR1 SEHNR, CDR2 FQNEAQ (reference sequence). The CDR3 runs 13 residues. V lost 4 bases and J 5 bases, leaving 9 bases between the germline ends. The sequence was obtained from a human donor in a cohort sampled during active COVID-19. The chain uses TRBV7-9 and TRBJ1-5; tentative D call: TRBD1 (5 bases). The sample comprised peripheral blood. The DNA of the CDR3 is TGTGCCAGCAGCTCCGGGGGTGATCAGCCCCAGCATTTT. This encodes CASSSGGDQPQHF.